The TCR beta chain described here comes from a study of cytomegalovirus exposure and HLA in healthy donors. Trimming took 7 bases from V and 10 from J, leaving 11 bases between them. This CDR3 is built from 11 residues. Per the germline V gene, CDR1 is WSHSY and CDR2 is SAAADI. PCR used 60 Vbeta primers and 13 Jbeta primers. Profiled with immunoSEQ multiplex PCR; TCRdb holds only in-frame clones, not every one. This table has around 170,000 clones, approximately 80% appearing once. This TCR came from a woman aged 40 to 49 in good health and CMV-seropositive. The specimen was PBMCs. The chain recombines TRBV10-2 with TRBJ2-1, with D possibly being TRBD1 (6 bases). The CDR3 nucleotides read TGCGCCAGCACCAGGGGTGGAGAGCAGTTCTTC. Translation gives CASTRGGEQFF.